This TCR beta chain was recorded in a study of vaccination effects on CD4 cells after COVID-19. The assay was immunoSEQ multiplex PCR, and TCRdb's table has in-frame clones only and misses some. The data contain over 25,000 clones, approximately 83% of them singletons. For this clone: Its specificity is not known.

The V and J ends lost 3 bases and 4 bases respectively, with 12 bases between them. Germline CDR1 SQVTM, CDR2 ANQGSEA. The CDR3 length is 13 residues. Sequencing followed a ViraFEST assay step that expanded antigen-specific CD4+ T cells with viral peptide pools. Subsequent to a culture period of 10 to 11 days, CD4+ T cells were isolated. Participants were given two doses of BNT162b2 or mRNA-1273 vaccine. People in the vaccine group had not been infected with SARS-CoV-2 before, and their nucleocapsid antibodies were negative. After approximately 2 million PBMC were placed in each well, they were cultured with approximately 9.1 IU/ml IL-2 and roughly 10 ug/ml peptides. Fresh IL-2-containing medium replaced half the medium on days 3 and 7.

The source is a human donor who received a COVID-19 vaccine. Some clones in this sample may be carry-over from other donors' samples. The chain recombines TRBV29-1 with TRBJ1-1; possibly TRBD1 for D (6 bases). The source was CD4+ T cells from PBMCs cultured with HCoV-NL63 spike peptides, collected after COVID-19 vaccination. The CDR3 sequence is CSVDAQGFTEAFF. For the CDR3, the DNA is TGCAGCGTTGACGCCCAGGGGTTCACTGAAGCTTTCTTT.